This T cell receptor beta chain was captured in a study of blood T cell repertoires in COVID-19. Study background: The study drew acute and convalescent COVID-19 samples from the United States, Italy and Spain.

In the study's own analysis: Cell counts per sample came from amplifying reference gene primers. Using immunoSEQ multiplex PCR, the repertoire was profiled, and TCRdb retains in-frame clones only, with some absent. V and J calls and clone size come straight from that table; D and trimming were deduced from the DNA. The sample consists of approximately 230,000 clones, approximately 89% of them appearing once. Germline CDR1 is SNHLY and CDR2 is FYNNEI. The CDR3 is 13 amino acids. Trimming removed 5 bases from V and 6 bases from J; junction bases left unmatched: 4. The chain combines TRBV2 with TRBJ2-1; 7 nucleotides align to TRBD2. Sequences were obtained from peripheral blood. This TCR derives from a woman in her thirties with COVID-19, enrolled during active disease. The CDR3 is CASSSGMPNEQFF. The CDR3 nucleotides read TGTGCCAGCAGTAGCGGGATGCCCAATGAGCAGTTCTTC.